This T cell receptor beta chain is from a study of blood T cell repertoires in COVID-19. Study as a whole: Samples representing acute and convalescent COVID-19 were sourced from the United States, Italy and Spain.

As processed by the authors: Nucleated cell counts were estimated from reference gene primer amplification. Some clones are missing from TCRdb's copy, which holds only in-frame ones; the method was immunoSEQ multiplex PCR. V and J calls and clone size come straight from that table; D and trimming were deduced from the DNA. In the table there are about 140,000 clones, around 85% of which are singletons. The origin of this receptor is a man in his forties or fifties with acute or convalescent COVID-19. The sample taken for sequencing was peripheral blood.

The CDR3 region has the DNA TGTGCCAGCAGTTTCTCCGGGACAAGTGAGCAGTTCTTC. Amino acid sequence: CASSFSGTSEQFF. The rearrangement links TRBV28 to TRBJ2-1; a weak D match, TRBD1 (6 bases). The CDR3 consists of 13 residues. V lost 3 bases and J lost 9, with 12 bases in between. Germline CDR1 is MDHEN and CDR2 is SYDVKM.